Listed here are 8 T cell receptor beta chains from one sample, sequenced in a study of shared clonotypes between healthy human individuals. Profiled with immunoSEQ multiplex PCR; TCRdb holds only in-frame clones, not every one. Of approximately 640,000 clones in the sample, about two thirds were seen once. Sequencing used memory CD4+ T cells sorted from blood. Subset here: CD45RA-negative fraction. The receptor set was obtained from a woman in her thirties in good health.

V gene TRBV4-2 combines with J gene TRBJ1-1; D gene unclear. The V and J ends lost 3 bases and 3 bases respectively, with 14 bases between them. The CDR3 length is 15 residues. CDR1 is LGHNA and CDR2 is YNFKEQ in the germline V gene. Here the CDR3 reads CASSHEGSGHTEAFF. The CDR3 DNA is TGTGCCAGCAGCCACGAAGGGTCAGGTCACACTGAAGCTTTCTTT.

As to this clone: The junction shows a germline mismatch at one end, possibly a read error. This sequence joins TRBV5-1 and TRBJ2-1; perhaps D is TRBD1 or TRBD2 (5 bases each). Germline CDR1 SGHRS, CDR2 YFSETQ. This CDR3 has 14 amino acids. The CDR3 here is CASSEGRDANVQFF. The CDR3 DNA is TGCGCCAGCAGCGAGGGACGGGACGCTAATGTGCAGTTCTTC.

V usage is TRBV19 and J usage is TRBJ1-4, with 9 bases that match TRBD1. From germline, CDR1 is LNHDA and CDR2 SQIVND (reference sequence). The CDR3 contains 17 residues. J gave up 8 bases and V 3 bases, and 13 bases lay outside the gene matches. CDR3: CASSIVGTGKKREKLFF. The CDR3 DNA sequence: TGTGCCAGTAGTATTGTTGGGACAGGGAAGAAGAGAGAAAAACTGTTTTTT.

To note about this clone: The sample holds other DNA sequences that translate to the same CDR3. J is TRBJ1-3 and V is TRBV9; D might be TRBD1 (5 bases). Between the trimmed V and J ends, which lost 5 bases and 1 base, there was a span of 10 bases. The germline gives CDR1 SGDLS, CDR2 YYNGEE. The CDR3 length is 14 residues. CDR3 coding DNA: TGTGCCAGCAGTGGACGGGGGTCTGGAAACACCATATATTTT. Its protein is CASSGRGSGNTIYF. The whole variable domain, remainder taken from reference TRBV9 and TRBJ1-3, is DSGVTQTPKHLITATGQRVTLRCSPRSGDLSVYWYQQSLDQGLQFLIQYYNGEERAKGNILERFSAQQFPDLHSELNLSSLELGDSALYFCASSGRGSGNTIYFGEGSWLTVV.

The count of this clone is one. The rearrangement joins TRBV4-2 to TRBJ1-2; D not resolved. The CDR3 extends over 14 amino acids. Germline V lookup: CDR1 LGHNA, CDR2 YNFKEQ. V was shortened by 1 base and J by 6 bases, with 12 bases between the two germline ends. The CDR3 DNA follows: TGTGCCAGCAGCCAAGTAAGTGCGCCGGATGGCTACACCTTC. Its translation is CASSQVSAPDGYTF.

Only a few counts were recorded for this clone. This sequence joins TRBV29-1 and TRBJ1-1; D gene uncertain. This CDR3 has 11 residues. Germline lookup yields CDR1 SQVTM and CDR2 ANQGSEA. V gave up 7 bases and J gave up 1 base, with 7 bases separating them. In DNA form, the CDR3 reads TGCAGCGGTTGGGAGAACACTGAAGCTTTCTTT. As protein: CSGWENTEAFF.

The sample holds many counts of this clone. This specimen includes other DNA sequences encoding the same CDR3. This chain joins TRBV19 and TRBJ1-5; D not resolved. The CDR3 loop spans 13 amino acids. Germline-derived CDR1 and CDR2 are LNHDA and SQIVND (reference sequence). V lost 4 bases, J lost 5 bases, and 9 bases lay in between. The CDR3 DNA reads TGTGCCAGTAGTACACAGCGTTATCAGCCCCAGCATTTT. Translating gives CASSTQRYQPQHF.

This clone was counted only a few times. J is TRBJ1-1 and V is TRBV27; unclear D gene. The germline CDR1 and CDR2 sequences are MNHEY and SMNVEV (reference sequence). Trimming pared 3 bases from V and 1 base from J, leaving 18 bases between. The CDR3 runs to 17 residues. In nucleotides, the CDR3 is TGTGCCAGCAGTTTTCGGATTTCGCCGGCGGCGAACACTGAAGCTTTCTTT. Protein product: CASSFRISPAANTEAFF.